This T cell receptor beta chain came from a study of PD-L1 blockade in urothelial cancer. Study information: Enrolled patients had been treated previously with 0 to 3 chemotherapy regimens. The authors examined blood 3 weeks (second dose) and 6 weeks after treatment start. Reported median T cell count for blood samples was around 150,000.

The method was immunoSEQ multiplex PCR; TCRdb's version includes in-frame clones alone and lacks a portion of them. This sample has about 130,000 clones, with 84% found just once. Time point reported: pretreatment peripheral blood. Regarding the study as a whole: A below-median TCR clonality in blood before treatment predicted better survival.

The V end was cut by 2 bases, the J end by 2 bases, with 12 bases between. Germline V gene sequence: CDR1 MNHEY, CDR2 SMNVEV (reference sequence). This CDR3 contains 16 residues. To note about this clone: The antigen is undetermined.

Sequenced material: PBMCs, taken around atezolizumab (anti-PD-L1) treatment. This rearrangement joins TRBV27 to TRBJ1-4, with a tentative D call TRBD1 (6 bases). The origin of this receptor is a man aged 50-60 years with urothelial cancer. The DNA of the CDR3 is TGTGCCAGCAGTTTAGCCTCAGGGGTCACTAATGAAAAACTGTTTTTT. This codes for CASSLASGVTNEKLFF.